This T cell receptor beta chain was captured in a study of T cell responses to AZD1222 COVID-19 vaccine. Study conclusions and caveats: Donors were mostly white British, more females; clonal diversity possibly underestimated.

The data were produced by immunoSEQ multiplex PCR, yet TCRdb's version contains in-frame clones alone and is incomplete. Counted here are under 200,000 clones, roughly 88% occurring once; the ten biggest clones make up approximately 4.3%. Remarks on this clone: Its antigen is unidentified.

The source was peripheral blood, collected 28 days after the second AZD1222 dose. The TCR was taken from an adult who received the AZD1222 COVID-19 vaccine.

The CDR3 loop is CASSQDRVGSGYTF. The CDR3 DNA sequence: TGCGCCAGCAGCCAAGATCGGGTAGGGAGTGGCTACACCTTC. The chain has TRBV4-1 and TRBJ1-2; D remains unclear. The V end was cut by 0 bases, the J end by 7 bases, with 12 bases between. The CDR3 is made up of 14 amino acids. Germline CDR1 reads MGHRA; CDR2 reads YSYEKL.